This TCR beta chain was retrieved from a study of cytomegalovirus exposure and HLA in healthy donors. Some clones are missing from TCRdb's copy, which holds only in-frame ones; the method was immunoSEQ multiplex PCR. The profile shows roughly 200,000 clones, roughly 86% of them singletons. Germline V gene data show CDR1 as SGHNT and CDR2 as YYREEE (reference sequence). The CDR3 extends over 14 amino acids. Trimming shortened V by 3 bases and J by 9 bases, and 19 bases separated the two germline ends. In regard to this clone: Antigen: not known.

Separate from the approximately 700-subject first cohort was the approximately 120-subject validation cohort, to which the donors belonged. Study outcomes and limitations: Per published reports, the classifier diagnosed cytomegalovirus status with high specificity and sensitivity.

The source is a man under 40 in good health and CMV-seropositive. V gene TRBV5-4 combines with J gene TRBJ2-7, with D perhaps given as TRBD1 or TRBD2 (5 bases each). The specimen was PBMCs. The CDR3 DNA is TGTGCCAGCAGCTCAGTCCCGGGGACGTCGGTGCAGTACTTC. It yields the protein CASSSVPGTSVQYF.